This entry describes one TCR beta chain. Antigen: not known. This sample stems from a study of post-analysis software for immune sequencing data. Study in general: The cohort encompassed relapsing-remitting, secondary progressive and progressive-relapsing multiple sclerosis disease courses.

Unique molecular identifiers had been added to the TCR beta cDNA libraries. A single record per CDR3 protein comes from TCRdb applying MiXCR to the PCR reads. The sample records hundreds of thousands of distinct CDR3 sequences, 44% being singletons. Regarding the study as a whole: Higher frequency in patients than in controls was seen for roughly five TRBV segments, with TRBV5-6, TRBV5-1 and TRBV20-1 among them. When compared against controls, multiple sclerosis patients showed significantly lower normalized Chao1 diversity.

The CDR3 extends over 13 amino acids. Germline CDR1 reads DFQATT; CDR2 reads SNEGSKA (reference sequence). This rearrangement joins TRBV20-1 to TRBJ2-4; D may be TRBD1 (5 bases). The J call may be wrong; the DNA end is better matched by TRBJ2-7. The receptor was derived from a girl between 5 and 17 years old with multiple sclerosis. Sequenced: blood. The CDR3 nucleotides read TGCAGTGCTAGAGATCGGCAGGGATACGAGCAGTACTTC. Protein sequence: CSARDRQGYEQYF.